Shown below are 10 T cell receptor beta chains from a single sample sequenced in a study of CD8 T cells in Susac syndrome. Random hexamers primed reverse transcription of about 0.45 to 1 ug RNA. TCRdb used MiXCR to reprocess the immunoSEQ multiplex PCR reads, holding one entry per CDR3 protein. The data hold 95,000 to 150,000 distinct CDR3 sequences, with 85% to 95% observed a single time. The sequencing sample was made of CD8+ T cells from PBMCs. These receptors all come from a human donor with Susac syndrome.

The J gene is TRBJ2-1, the V gene TRBV4-3; weak D call: TRBD2 (6 bases). CDR1 LGHNA and CDR2 YSLEER come from the germline V gene. The CDR3 contains 16 residues. V was clipped by 0 bases and J by 4 bases, with 13 bases between them. This CDR3 reads CASSQDMGGSYNEQFF. The CDR3, as DNA: TGCGCCAGCAGCCAAGATATGGGGGGATCATACAATGAGCAGTTCTTC.

The CDR3 sequence: CASSSNIDTQYF. The CDR3 DNA is TGTGCCAGCAGCTCGAATATAGATACGCAGTATTTT. The chain employs TRBV7-2 and TRBJ2-3, with D uncertain. The CDR3 is 12 residues long. The germline V gene has CDR1 SGHTA and CDR2 FQGNSA. Deletions cut 4 bases from V and 5 bases from J, with 7 bases between.

Only one count was recorded for this clonotype. V is TRBV4-3 and J is TRBJ2-2; D is undetermined. CDR1 and CDR2 from the germline V gene are LGHNA and YSLEER. The CDR3 consists of 15 residues. V was shortened by 0 bases and J by 5 bases, with 10 bases between the two germline ends. CDR3 residues: CASSQDLGKTGELFF. CDR3 nucleotides: TGCGCCAGCAGCCAAGATCTGGGCAAAACCGGGGAGCTGTTTTTT.

The rearrangement links TRBV7-9 to TRBJ1-1, with D tentatively TRBD1 (5 bases). The V gene's germline CDR1 is SEHNR and CDR2 FQNEAQ (reference sequence). V shed 4 bases and J shed 1 base, with 10 bases lying between them. The CDR3 extends over 14 amino acids. CDR3 region: CASSSDGGNTEAFF. The CDR3 coding sequence is TGTGCCAGCAGCTCCGACGGGGGGAACACTGAAGCTTTCTTT. The full variable domain, its missing parts supplied by reference TRBV7-9 and TRBJ1-1, is DTGVSQNPRHKITKRGQNVTFRCDPISEHNRLYWYRQTLGQGPEFLTYFQNEAQLEKSRLLSDRFSAERPKGSFSTLEIQRTEQGDSAMYLCASSSDGGNTEAFFGQGTRLTVV.

The chain recombines TRBV30 with TRBJ2-1; weak D call: TRBD2 (6 bases). This CDR3 has 15 amino acids. Germline V CDR1 and CDR2: GTSNPN, SVGIG (reference sequence). Trimming shortened V by 2 bases and J by 0 bases, and 11 bases separated the two germline ends. The CDR3 DNA follows: TGTGCCTGGAGTTTGGGGCGGGACTCCTACAATGAGCAGTTCTTC. Its translation is CAWSLGRDSYNEQFF. Together with reference TRBV30 and TRBJ2-1, the CDR3 gives the full variable domain: SQTIHQWPATLVQPVGSPLSLECTVEGTSNPNLYWYRQAAGRGLQLLFYSVGIGQISSEVPQNLSASRPQDRQFILSSKKLLLSDSGFYLCAWSLGRDSYNEQFFGPGTRLTVL.

V and J are TRBV30 and TRBJ2-1, with D perhaps matching TRBD2 (6 bases). This CDR3 is 13 amino acids long. The V and J ends lost 3 bases and 9 bases respectively, with 15 bases between them. Per the germline V gene, CDR1 is GTSNPN and CDR2 is SVGIG (reference sequence). CDR3 sequence: CAWSGTFFGEQFF. In nucleotides, the CDR3 is TGTGCCTGGAGCGGGACTTTCTTCGGTGAGCAGTTCTTC.

This chain links TRBV12-3 or TRBV12-4 with TRBJ1-2, with a tentative D call TRBD1 (5 bases). Trimming shortened V by 5 bases and J by 8 bases, and 18 bases separated the two germline ends. The CDR3 extends over 14 amino acids. CDR3 DNA: TGTGCCAGCAGTCCAACCGGGACTGGAGGAGGCTACACCTTC. Its protein is CASSPTGTGGGYTF.

The V gene is TRBV10-2, the J gene TRBJ1-1; D call uncertain. V was trimmed by 4 bases and J by 3 bases, leaving 9 bases between them. The germline CDR1 and CDR2 sequences are WSHSY and SAAADI. The length of the CDR3 is 13 residues. The CDR3 coding sequence is TGCGCCAGCAGTGGCCAGCCCCACACTGAAGCTTTCTTT. Translation: CASSGQPHTEAFF.

J is TRBJ2-3 and V is TRBV3-1; 8 positions match TRBD2. V lost 3 bases and J lost 3; bases outside the gene matches: 8. CDR3 length: 16 amino acids. Germline lookup yields CDR1 LGHDT and CDR2 YNNKEL (reference sequence). This CDR3 is CASSHTSAGGTDTQYF. In nucleotides, the CDR3 is TGTGCCAGCAGCCACACCAGCGCGGGGGGAACAGATACGCAGTATTTT.

This clonotype was detected only once. The genes are TRBV9 and TRBJ2-2; weak D call: TRBD2 (6 bases). The CDR3 has 17 residues. Germline V lookup: CDR1 SGDLS, CDR2 YYNGEE. Trimming stripped 0 bases from V and 4 bases from J, with 16 bases between. CDR3: CASSVGRRGPVTGELFF. The CDR3 DNA reads as TGTGCCAGCAGCGTAGGCCGGCGGGGTCCGGTCACCGGGGAGCTGTTTTTT.